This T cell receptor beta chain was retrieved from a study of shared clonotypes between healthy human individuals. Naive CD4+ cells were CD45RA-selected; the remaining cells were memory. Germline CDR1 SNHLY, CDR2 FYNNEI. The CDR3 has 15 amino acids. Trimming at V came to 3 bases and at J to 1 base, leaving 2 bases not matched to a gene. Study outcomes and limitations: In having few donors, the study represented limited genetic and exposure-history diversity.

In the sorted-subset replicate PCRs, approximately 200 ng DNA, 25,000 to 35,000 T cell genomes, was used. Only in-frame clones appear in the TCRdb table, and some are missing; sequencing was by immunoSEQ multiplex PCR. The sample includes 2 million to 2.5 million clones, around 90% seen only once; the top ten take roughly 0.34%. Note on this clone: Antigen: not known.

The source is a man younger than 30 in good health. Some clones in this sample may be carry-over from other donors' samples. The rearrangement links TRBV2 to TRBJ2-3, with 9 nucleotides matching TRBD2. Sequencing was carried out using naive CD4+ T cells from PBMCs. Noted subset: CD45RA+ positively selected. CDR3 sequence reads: CASSEVAGGTDTQYF. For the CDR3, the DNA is TGTGCCAGCAGTGAGGTAGCGGGAGGCACAGATACGCAGTATTTT.